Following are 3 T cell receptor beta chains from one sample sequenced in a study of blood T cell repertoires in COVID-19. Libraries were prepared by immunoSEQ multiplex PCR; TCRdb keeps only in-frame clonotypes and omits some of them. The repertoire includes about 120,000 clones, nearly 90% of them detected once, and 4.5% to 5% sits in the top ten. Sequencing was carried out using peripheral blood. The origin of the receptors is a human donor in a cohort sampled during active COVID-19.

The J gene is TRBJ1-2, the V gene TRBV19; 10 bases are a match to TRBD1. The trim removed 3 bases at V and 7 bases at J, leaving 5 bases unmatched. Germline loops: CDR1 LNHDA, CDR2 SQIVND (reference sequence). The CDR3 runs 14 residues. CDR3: CASSIDRGHGGYTF. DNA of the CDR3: TGTGCCAGTAGTATCGACAGGGGGCATGGTGGCTACACCTTC.

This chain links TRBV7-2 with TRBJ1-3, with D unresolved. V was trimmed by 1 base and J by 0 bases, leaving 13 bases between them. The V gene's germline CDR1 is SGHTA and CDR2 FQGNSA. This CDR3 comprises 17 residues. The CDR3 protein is CASSLVSGLSSGNTIYF. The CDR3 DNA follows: TGTGCCAGCAGCTTAGTAAGCGGCCTGTCCTCTGGAAACACCATATATTTT.

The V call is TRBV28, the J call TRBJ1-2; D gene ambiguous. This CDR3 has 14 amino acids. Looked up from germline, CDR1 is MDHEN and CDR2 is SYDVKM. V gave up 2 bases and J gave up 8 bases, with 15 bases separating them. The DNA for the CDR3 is TGTGCCAGCAGTTTAGCAGGTGTTCGTGCGGGCTACACCTTC. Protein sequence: CASSLAGVRAGYTF.